This note documents a single T cell receptor beta chain sequence. Its antigen is still unknown. The data were obtained in a study of vaccination and CD4 T cells after COVID-19. General study findings and limits: Within convalescent individuals, 304 out of 307 vaccine-specific clones proved to be spike mono-reactive.

Sequenced with the Oncomine TCR Beta short-read assay was DNA taken from cultured CD4+ T cells. DNA came from CD4+ T cells after culture. TCRdb re-called the PCR reads with MiXCR, one entry per CDR3 protein. The sample yields around 25,000 distinct CDR3 sequences, 35% to 55% seen once. The treatment here: 10-day PBMC culture with coronavirus spike peptide pools or control peptides (ViraFEST assay). Sequenced sample: CD4+ T cells from blood, cultured in vitro. This clonotype was obtained from a human donor who had recovered from COVID-19.

The CDR3 reads CASSPGDHSGNTIYF. CDR3 bases: TGTGCCAGCAGTCCGGGGGACCACTCTGGAAACACCATATATTTT. The V gene is TRBV28, the J gene TRBJ1-3, with TRBD1 as a possible D gene (5 bases). Trimming removed 5 bases from V and 0 bases from J, with 11 bases in between. This CDR3 is built from 15 residues. CDR1 is MDHEN and CDR2 is SYDVKM in the germline V gene.